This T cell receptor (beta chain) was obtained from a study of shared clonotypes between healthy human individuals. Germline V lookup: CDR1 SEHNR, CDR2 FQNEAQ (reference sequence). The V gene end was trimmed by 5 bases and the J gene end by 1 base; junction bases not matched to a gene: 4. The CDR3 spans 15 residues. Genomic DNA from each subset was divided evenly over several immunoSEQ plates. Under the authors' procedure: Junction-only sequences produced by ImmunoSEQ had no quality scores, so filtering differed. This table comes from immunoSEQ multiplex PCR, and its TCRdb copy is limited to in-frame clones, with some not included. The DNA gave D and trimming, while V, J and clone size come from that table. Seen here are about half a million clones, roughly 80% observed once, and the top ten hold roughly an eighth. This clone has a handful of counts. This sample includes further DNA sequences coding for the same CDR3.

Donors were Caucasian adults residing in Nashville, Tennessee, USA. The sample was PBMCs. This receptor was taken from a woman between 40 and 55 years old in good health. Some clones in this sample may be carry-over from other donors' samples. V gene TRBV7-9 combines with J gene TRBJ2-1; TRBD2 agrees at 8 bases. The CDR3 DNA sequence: TGTGCCAGCAGCCCAAGCGGGAGTTCCTACAATGAGCAGTTCTTC. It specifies CASSPSGSSYNEQFF.